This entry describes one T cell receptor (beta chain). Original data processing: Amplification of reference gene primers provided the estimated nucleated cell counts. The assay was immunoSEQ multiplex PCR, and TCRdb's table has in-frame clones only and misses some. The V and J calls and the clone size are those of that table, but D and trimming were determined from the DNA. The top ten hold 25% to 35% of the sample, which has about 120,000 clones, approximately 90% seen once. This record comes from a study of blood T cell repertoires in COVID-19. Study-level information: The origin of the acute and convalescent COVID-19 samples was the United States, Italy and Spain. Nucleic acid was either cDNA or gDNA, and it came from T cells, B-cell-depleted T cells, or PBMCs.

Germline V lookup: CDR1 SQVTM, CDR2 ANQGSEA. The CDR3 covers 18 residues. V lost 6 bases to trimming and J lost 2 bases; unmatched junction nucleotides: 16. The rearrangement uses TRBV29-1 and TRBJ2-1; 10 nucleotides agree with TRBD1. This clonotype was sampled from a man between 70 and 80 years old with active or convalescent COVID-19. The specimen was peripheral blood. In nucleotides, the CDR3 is TGCAGCGTCGCGGGGGACAGGGGACTTCAAGACACCTACAATGAGCAGTTCTTC. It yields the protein CSVAGDRGLQDTYNEQFF.